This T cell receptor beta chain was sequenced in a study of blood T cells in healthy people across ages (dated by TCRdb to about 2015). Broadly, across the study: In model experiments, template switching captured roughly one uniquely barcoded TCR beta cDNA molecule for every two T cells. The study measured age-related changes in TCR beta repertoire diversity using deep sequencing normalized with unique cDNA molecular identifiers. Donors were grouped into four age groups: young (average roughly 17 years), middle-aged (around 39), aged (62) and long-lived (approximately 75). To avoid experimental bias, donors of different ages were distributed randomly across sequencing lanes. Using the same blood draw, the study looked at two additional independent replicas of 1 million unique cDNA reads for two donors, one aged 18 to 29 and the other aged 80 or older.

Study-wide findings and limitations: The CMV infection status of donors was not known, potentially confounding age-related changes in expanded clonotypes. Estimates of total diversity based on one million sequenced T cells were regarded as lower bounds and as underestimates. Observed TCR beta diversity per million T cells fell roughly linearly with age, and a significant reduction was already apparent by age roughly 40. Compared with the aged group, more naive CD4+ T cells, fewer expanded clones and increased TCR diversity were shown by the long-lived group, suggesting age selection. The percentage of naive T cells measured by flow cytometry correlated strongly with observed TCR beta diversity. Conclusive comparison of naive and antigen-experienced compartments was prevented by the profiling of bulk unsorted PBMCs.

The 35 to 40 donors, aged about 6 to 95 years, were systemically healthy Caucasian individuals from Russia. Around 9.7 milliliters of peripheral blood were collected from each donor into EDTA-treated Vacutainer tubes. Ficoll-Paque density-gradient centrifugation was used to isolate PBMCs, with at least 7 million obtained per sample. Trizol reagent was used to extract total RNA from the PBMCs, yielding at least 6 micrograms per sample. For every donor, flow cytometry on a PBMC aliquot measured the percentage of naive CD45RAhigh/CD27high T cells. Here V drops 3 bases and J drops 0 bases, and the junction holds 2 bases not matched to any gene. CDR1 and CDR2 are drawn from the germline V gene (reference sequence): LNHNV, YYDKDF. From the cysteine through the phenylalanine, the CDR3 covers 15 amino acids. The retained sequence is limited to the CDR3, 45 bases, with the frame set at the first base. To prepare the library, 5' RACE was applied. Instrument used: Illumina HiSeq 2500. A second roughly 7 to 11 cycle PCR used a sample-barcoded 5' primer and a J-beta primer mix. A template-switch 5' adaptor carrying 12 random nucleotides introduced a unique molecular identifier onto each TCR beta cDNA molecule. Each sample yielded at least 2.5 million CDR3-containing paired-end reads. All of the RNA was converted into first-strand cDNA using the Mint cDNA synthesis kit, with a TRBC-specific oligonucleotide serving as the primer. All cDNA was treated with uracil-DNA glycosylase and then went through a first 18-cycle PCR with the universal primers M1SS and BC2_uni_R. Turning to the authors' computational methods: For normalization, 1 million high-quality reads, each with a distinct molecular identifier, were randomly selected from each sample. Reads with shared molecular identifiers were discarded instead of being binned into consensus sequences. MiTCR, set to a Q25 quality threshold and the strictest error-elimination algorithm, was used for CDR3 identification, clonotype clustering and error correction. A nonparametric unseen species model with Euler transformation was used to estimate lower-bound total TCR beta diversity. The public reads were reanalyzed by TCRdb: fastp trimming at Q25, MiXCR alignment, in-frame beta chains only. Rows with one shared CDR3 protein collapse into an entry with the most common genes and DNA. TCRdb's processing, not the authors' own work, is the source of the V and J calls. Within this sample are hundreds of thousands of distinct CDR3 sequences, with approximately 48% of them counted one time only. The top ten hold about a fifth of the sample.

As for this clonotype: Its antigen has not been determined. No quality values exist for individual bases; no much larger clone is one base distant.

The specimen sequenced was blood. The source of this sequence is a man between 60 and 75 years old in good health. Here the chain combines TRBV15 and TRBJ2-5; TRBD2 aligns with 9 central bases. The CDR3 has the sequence CATSSASGNQETQYF. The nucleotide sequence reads TGTGCCACCAGCAGTGCTAGCGGGAACCAAGAGACCCAGTACTTC.